This T cell receptor beta chain was obtained from a study of blood T cell repertoires in COVID-19 (TCRdb year 2020). Some background on the complete study: Samples covering the acute and convalescent phases of COVID-19 were provided by collaborators in the United States, Italy and Spain. Nearly every sample came with metadata listing a de-identified subject ID, COVID-19 status, age in years and sex. The repertoires were released in a freely available public database intended as a resource for research on the immune response to SARS-CoV-2. The samples were drawn from the first 160 participants of the ongoing ImmuneRACE study and from 1,254 subjects provided by 6 global collaborators. Deeply sampled blood TCRbeta repertoires from subjects exposed to, actively infected with, or recovered from COVID-19 were included in the dataset. The material from the prospective study consisted of cDNA or gDNA derived from T cells, B-cell-depleted T cells, or PBMCs. HLA class I and class II types, where available, came from metadata supplied by the sample provider rather than from assay-based typing.

A note on this clone: The antigen it binds to is not known. No qualities accompany the bases; no much larger clone lies one base away.

In the germline V gene (reference sequence), CDR1 corresponds to LNHNV and CDR2 to YYDKDF. V ends up 0 bases short and J 8 bases short, with an unmatched junction base count of 5. The CDR3 goes from the cysteine to the phenylalanine over 14 residues. Only the CDR3 DNA stays, 42 bases, in frame from base 1. The immunoSEQ Assay, a bias-controlled multiplex PCR, was used to amplify TCRbeta CDR3 regions from genomic DNA. The source study handled its data this way. Within the assay, amplification of reference gene primers was used to estimate how many nucleated cells each sample contained. Sequence reads were collapsed and filtered to measure the absolute abundance of every unique TCRbeta CDR3 rearrangement. Productive Simpson clonality was computed per sample as the square root of Simpson's diversity index over productive rearrangements. In its TCRdb copy, this immuneACCESS table keeps in-frame sequences only and misses some clones. Where compared with another copy, unresolved V genes explain less than half of these, and the others have no known cause. D and trimming come from the DNA, and the V and J calls and clone size come from that table. The sample table shows hundreds of thousands of clones, and around 88% are seen once. About 15% of the sample is taken by the ten largest.

Paper-wide results and their limitations: How much clinical and demographic metadata was included differed by source and by participant, and the metadata was provided uncurated.

Participants in the prospective study were enrolled through a virtual design, were aged about 18 to 89 years, and lived in roughly 26 United States geographic areas. In the prospective study, participants were assigned to cohorts based on the clinical history participants reported in a screening survey and a study questionnaire. Mobile phlebotomists in the prospective study collected whole blood, serum and a nasopharyngeal or oropharyngeal swab from every participant. Additional blood draws and questionnaires over an approximately two-month period could optionally be provided by prospective study participants. Before DNA extraction, blood samples from the prospective study were shipped at room temperature or frozen.

Here the chain combines TRBV15 and TRBJ1-2, with 8 central nucleotides matching TRBD1. The clonotype comes from a woman between 45 and 60 years old with acute COVID-19. Sequencing was carried out using PBMCs or T cells enriched from blood (not recorded which). This receptor carries the CDR3 CATSRDRDRRGYTF. The DNA sequence is as follows: TGTGCCACCAGCAGAGATCGGGACAGGAGAGGCTACACCTTC.